This TCR beta chain came from a study of blood T cell repertoires in COVID-19. Study background: Sources were T cells, B-cell-depleted T cells, or PBMCs; the material itself was cDNA or gDNA.

Source study methods: By means of reference gene primer amplification, nucleated cell counts were estimated. Some clones are missing from TCRdb's copy, which holds only in-frame ones; the method was immunoSEQ multiplex PCR. V, J and clone size reflect that table, while D and trimming were determined from the DNA. The sample includes about 410,000 clones, approximately 89% of them seen just once. Germline CDR1 SGDLS, CDR2 YYNGEE. V shed 0 bases and J 5 bases; nucleotides not matched to a gene: 10. The length of the CDR3 is 16 residues. The table lists this clone with a count of one. This sequence originates from a woman between 35 and 50 years old with COVID-19, enrolled during active disease. Material for sequencing was peripheral blood. The chain links TRBV9 to TRBJ1-2; 7 bases line up with TRBD1. CDR3 sequence reads: CASSVDRAGGRYGYTF. CDR3 in DNA: TGTGCCAGCAGCGTAGATAGGGCAGGGGGTCGGTATGGCTACACCTTC. Using reference TRBV9 and TRBJ1-2 for the parts outside the CDR3, the full variable domain is DSGVTQTPKHLITATGQRVTLRCSPRSGDLSVYWYQQSLDQGLQFLIQYYNGEERAKGNILERFSAQQFPDLHSELNLSSLELGDSALYFCASSVDRAGGRYGYTFGSGTRLTVV.